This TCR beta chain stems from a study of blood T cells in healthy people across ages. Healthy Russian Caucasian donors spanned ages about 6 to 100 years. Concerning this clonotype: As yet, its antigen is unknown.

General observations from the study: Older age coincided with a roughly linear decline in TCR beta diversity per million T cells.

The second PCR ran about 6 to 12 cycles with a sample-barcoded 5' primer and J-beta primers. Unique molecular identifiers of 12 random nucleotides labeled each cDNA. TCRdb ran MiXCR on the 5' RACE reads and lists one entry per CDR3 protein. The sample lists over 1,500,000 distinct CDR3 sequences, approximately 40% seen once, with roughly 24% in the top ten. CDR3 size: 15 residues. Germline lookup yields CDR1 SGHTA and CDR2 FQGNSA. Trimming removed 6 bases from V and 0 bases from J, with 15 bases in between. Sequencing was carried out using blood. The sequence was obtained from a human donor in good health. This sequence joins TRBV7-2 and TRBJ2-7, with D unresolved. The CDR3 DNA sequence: TGTGCCAGCAGACAACTGTACGGAGCCTCCTACGAGCAGTACTTC. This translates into CASRQLYGASYEQYF.